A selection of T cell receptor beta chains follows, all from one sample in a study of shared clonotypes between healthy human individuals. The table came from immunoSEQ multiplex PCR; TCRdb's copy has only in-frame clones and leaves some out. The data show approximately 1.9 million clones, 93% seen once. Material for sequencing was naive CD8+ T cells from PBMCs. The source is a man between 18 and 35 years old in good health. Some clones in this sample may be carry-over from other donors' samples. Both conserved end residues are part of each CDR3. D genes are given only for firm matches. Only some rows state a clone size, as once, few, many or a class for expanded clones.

CDR3 protein: CAWRYSGTYEQYF
CDR3 DNA: TGTGCCTGGAGGTACAGCGGTACCTACGAGCAGTACTTC
D gene: .
clone size: .
V gene: TRBV30
J gene: TRBJ2-7

CDR3 protein: CASSSTGVREQYF
CDR3 DNA: TGTGCCAGCAGTTCGACAGGGGTGAGAGAGCAGTACTTC
D gene: TRBD1
clone size: .
V gene: TRBV28
J gene: TRBJ2-7

CDR3 protein: CARKGAAGYEQYF
CDR3 DNA: TGTGCCAGGAAAGGTGCGGCCGGCTACGAGCAGTACTTC
D gene: .
clone size: .
V gene: TRBV2
J gene: TRBJ2-7

CDR3 protein: CASIGQANTGELFF
CDR3 DNA: TGTGCCAGCATAGGCCAGGCGAACACCGGGGAGCTGTTTTTT
D gene: .
clone size: .
V gene: TRBV27
J gene: TRBJ2-2

CDR3 protein: CASRSRDRAWTDTQYF
CDR3 DNA: TGTGCCAGTAGGTCCCGGGACAGGGCTTGGACAGATACGCAGTATTTT
D gene: TRBD1
clone size: .
V gene: TRBV19
J gene: TRBJ2-3

CDR3 protein: CASSLGLAETETQYF
CDR3 DNA: TGTGCCAGCAGCTTGGGACTAGCGGAAACAGAGACCCAGTACTTC
D gene: TRBD2
clone size: .
V gene: TRBV5-6
J gene: TRBJ2-5

CDR3 protein: CASSLALAAISYEQYF
CDR3 DNA: TGCGCCAGCAGCTTGGCCCTAGCGGCCATCTCCTACGAGCAGTACTTC
D gene: TRBD2
clone size: .
V gene: TRBV5-1
J gene: TRBJ2-7

CDR3 protein: CASGRGYEQYF
CDR3 DNA: TGTGCCAGCGGTAGGGGGTACGAGCAGTACTTC
D gene: .
clone size: .
V gene: TRBV27
J gene: TRBJ2-7

CDR3 protein: CASTEGPNSYGYTF
CDR3 DNA: TGTGCCAGCACCGAAGGACCTAATAGCTATGGCTACACCTTC
D gene: .
clone size: .
V gene: TRBV27
J gene: TRBJ1-2

CDR3 protein: CASNPARGRLPPVAKNIQYF
CDR3 DNA: TGTGCCAGCAACCCAGCCAGGGGGCGCCTTCCCCCGGTAGCCAAAAACATTCAGTACTTC
D gene: .
clone size: .
V gene: TRBV21-1
J gene: TRBJ2-4

CDR3 protein: CASSLNQGGEKLFF
CDR3 DNA: TGTGCCAGCAGTTTAAACCAGGGAGGAGAAAAACTGTTTTTT
D gene: .
clone size: .
V gene: TRBV27
J gene: TRBJ1-4

CDR3 protein: CASRLDRVEKLFF
CDR3 DNA: TGTGCCAGCAGACTGGACAGGGTAGAAAAACTGTTTTTT
D gene: TRBD1
clone size: .
V gene: TRBV6-6
J gene: TRBJ1-4

CDR3 protein: CASSLTTGASYEQYF
CDR3 DNA: TGTGCCAGCAGCCTAACCACAGGGGCCTCCTACGAGCAGTACTTC
D gene: TRBD1
clone size: .
V gene: TRBV2
J gene: TRBJ2-7

CDR3 protein: CASSLGASGKETQYF
CDR3 DNA: TGTGCCAGCAGCTTGGGCGCTAGCGGTAAAGAGACCCAGTACTTC
D gene: TRBD2
clone size: .
V gene: TRBV13
J gene: TRBJ2-5

CDR3 protein: CASSQAWNRAETQYF
CDR3 DNA: TGCGCCAGCAGCCAAGCCTGGAACAGGGCGGAGACCCAGTACTTC
D gene: .
clone size: .
V gene: TRBV4-3
J gene: TRBJ2-5

CDR3 protein: CASSLVYEKLSSYEQYF
CDR3 DNA: TGCGCCAGCAGCTTGGTCTACGAGAAATTGAGCTCCTACGAGCAGTACTTC
D gene: .
clone size: .
V gene: TRBV5-1
J gene: TRBJ2-7

CDR3 protein: CASSLDAPRGQRQETQYF
CDR3 DNA: TGTGCCAGCAGCCTGGACGCCCCGCGCGGACAAAGGCAAGAGACCCAGTACTTC
D gene: .
clone size: .
V gene: TRBV5-4
J gene: TRBJ2-5

CDR3 protein: CASSLAGEGF
CDR3 DNA: TGTGCCAGCAGTTTAGCGGGGGAGGGCTTC
D gene: .
clone size: once
V gene: TRBV27
J gene: TRBJ1-2

CDR3 protein: CSATSTGFSYEQYF
CDR3 DNA: TGCAGCGCCACCTCGACAGGATTCTCCTACGAGCAGTACTTC
D gene: .
clone size: .
V gene: TRBV29-1
J gene: TRBJ2-7

CDR3 protein: CASSFPRTSGRRTDTQYF
CDR3 DNA: TGTGCCAGCAGTTTCCCCCGGACTAGCGGGAGACGGACAGATACGCAGTATTTT
D gene: TRBD2
clone size: .
V gene: TRBV28
J gene: TRBJ2-3

CDR3 protein: CASSPGPAFNQPQHF
CDR3 DNA: TGTGCCAGCAGCCCGGGGCCAGCTTTCAATCAGCCCCAGCATTTT
D gene: .
clone size: .
V gene: TRBV9
J gene: TRBJ1-5

CDR3 protein: CASSLSGEGRFGYTF
CDR3 DNA: TGTGCCAGCAGTTTATCCGGGGAGGGTAGATTTGGCTACACCTTC
D gene: .
clone size: .
V gene: TRBV27
J gene: TRBJ1-2

CDR3 protein: CASSRLAGGTYEQYF
CDR3 DNA: TGTGCCAGCAGTCGACTAGCGGGGGGGACCTACGAGCAGTACTTC
D gene: TRBD2
clone size: .
V gene: TRBV2
J gene: TRBJ2-7

CDR3 protein: CSVEPPDRAPFEQFF
CDR3 DNA: TGCAGCGTTGAGCCCCCGGACCGGGCCCCGTTTGAGCAGTTCTTC
D gene: .
clone size: .
V gene: TRBV29-1
J gene: TRBJ2-1

CDR3 protein: CASSAPLRLYGGTTEAFF
CDR3 DNA: TGTGCCAGCAGCGCTCCCCTACGCTTATACGGGGGTACCACTGAAGCTTTCTTT
D gene: .
clone size: .
V gene: TRBV5-5
J gene: TRBJ1-1

CDR3 protein: CASSFPGGGKLFF
CDR3 DNA: TGTGCCAGCAGCTTTCCGGGGGGTGGAAAACTGTTTTTT
D gene: .
clone size: .
V gene: TRBV5-6
J gene: TRBJ1-4

CDR3 protein: CASSLVGTSQHF
CDR3 DNA: TGTGCCAGCAGCTTAGTAGGCACCTCCCAGCATTTT
D gene: .
clone size: .
V gene: TRBV7-9
J gene: TRBJ1-5

CDR3 protein: CASSSPVIGGYTF
CDR3 DNA: TGTGCCAGCAGTTCTCCGGTTATAGGGGGCTACACCTTC
D gene: .
clone size: .
V gene: TRBV27
J gene: TRBJ1-2

CDR3 protein: CASSPQGGDYGYTF
CDR3 DNA: TGTGCCAGCAGCCCGCAAGGGGGGGACTATGGCTACACCTTC
D gene: .
clone size: once
V gene: TRBV7-2
J gene: TRBJ1-2

CDR3 protein: CASSGLGQETQYF
CDR3 DNA: TGTGCCAGCAGTGGTTTGGGGCAAGAGACCCAGTACTTC
D gene: .
clone size: .
V gene: TRBV28
J gene: TRBJ2-5

CDR3 protein: CAWSVSRNTEAFF
CDR3 DNA: TGTGCCTGGAGTGTTTCTAGGAACACTGAAGCTTTCTTT
D gene: .
clone size: .
V gene: TRBV30
J gene: TRBJ1-1

CDR3 protein: CASTSTGHQETQYF
CDR3 DNA: TGTGCCAGTACCTCAACAGGTCACCAAGAGACCCAGTACTTC
D gene: .
clone size: .
V gene: TRBV19
J gene: TRBJ2-5

CDR3 protein: CASRHRGDEQFF
CDR3 DNA: TGTGCCAGCAGGCACAGGGGAGATGAGCAGTTCTTC
D gene: TRBD1
clone size: .
V gene: TRBV27
J gene: TRBJ2-1

CDR3 protein: CATSSGGTSGPQETQYF
CDR3 DNA: TGTGCCACCAGCAGTGGCGGGACTAGCGGCCCCCAAGAGACCCAGTACTTC
D gene: TRBD2
clone size: .
V gene: TRBV15
J gene: TRBJ2-5

CDR3 protein: CASSLVWENTEAFF
CDR3 DNA: TGTGCCAGCAGCTTGGTGTGGGAGAACACTGAAGCTTTCTTT
D gene: .
clone size: .
V gene: TRBV5-6
J gene: TRBJ1-1

CDR3 protein: CASSYVGTGYNEQFF
CDR3 DNA: TGTGCCAGCAGTTACGTCGGGACAGGGTACAATGAGCAGTTCTTC
D gene: TRBD1
clone size: .
V gene: TRBV6-6
J gene: TRBJ2-1

CDR3 protein: CASSLTGGDGYTF
CDR3 DNA: TGTGCCAGCAGCTTGACAGGGGGGGATGGCTACACCTTC
D gene: TRBD1
clone size: .
V gene: TRBV7-9
J gene: TRBJ1-2

CDR3 protein: CASSPSRRALPREQFF
CDR3 DNA: TGTGCCAGCAGCCCCTCCCGGAGGGCCCTCCCCAGGGAGCAGTTCTTC
D gene: .
clone size: .
V gene: TRBV7-3
J gene: TRBJ2-1

CDR3 protein: CASSSPGLGTEAFF
CDR3 DNA: TGTGCCAGCAGTTCCCCAGGGCTCGGCACTGAAGCTTTCTTT
D gene: .
clone size: .
V gene: TRBV27
J gene: TRBJ1-1

CDR3 protein: CASSEGDRYLYEQYF
CDR3 DNA: TGTGCCAGCAGTGAAGGGGACCGATACCTCTACGAGCAGTACTTC
D gene: .
clone size: .
V gene: TRBV6-1
J gene: TRBJ2-7

CDR3 protein: CASSLRAGALGNQPQHF
CDR3 DNA: TGCGCCAGCAGCCTTAGGGCGGGGGCTCTAGGCAATCAGCCCCAGCATTTT
D gene: .
clone size: .
V gene: TRBV4-1
J gene: TRBJ1-5

CDR3 protein: CASSQDSWREGLPYEQYF
CDR3 DNA: TGCGCCAGCAGCCAAGATTCTTGGCGGGAGGGCCTCCCCTACGAGCAGTACTTC
D gene: TRBD2
clone size: .
V gene: TRBV4-3
J gene: TRBJ2-7

CDR3 protein: CASSERGVVDQPQHF
CDR3 DNA: TGTGCCAGCAGTGAACGGGGGGTGGTGGATCAGCCCCAGCATTTT
D gene: .
clone size: once
V gene: TRBV6-1
J gene: TRBJ1-5

CDR3 protein: CASSFGLDLYEQYF
CDR3 DNA: TGTGCCAGTAGTTTTGGTTTAGACCTCTACGAGCAGTACTTC
D gene: .
clone size: .
V gene: TRBV19
J gene: TRBJ2-7

CDR3 protein: CASGRSHRGRVTNEKLFF
CDR3 DNA: TGTGCTAGTGGTCGCTCCCACAGGGGAAGAGTAACTAATGAAAAACTGTTTTTT
D gene: TRBD1
clone size: .
V gene: TRBV12-5
J gene: TRBJ1-4

CDR3 protein: CASSLSQGTNEKLFF
CDR3 DNA: TGTGCCAGCAGTTTATCCCAAGGGACTAATGAAAAACTGTTTTTT
D gene: .
clone size: .
V gene: TRBV27
J gene: TRBJ1-4

CDR3 protein: CASSARLAGGSTYNEQFF
CDR3 DNA: TGTGCCAGCAGTGCTCGACTAGCGGGAGGGTCTACCTACAATGAGCAGTTCTTC
D gene: .
clone size: .
V gene: TRBV21-1
J gene: TRBJ2-1

CDR3 protein: CASSLGTEAFF
CDR3 DNA: TGTGCCAGCAGCTTGGGCACTGAAGCTTTCTTT
D gene: .
clone size: .
V gene: TRBV11-2
J gene: TRBJ1-1

CDR3 protein: CASSPRTGHTEAFF
CDR3 DNA: TGTGCCAGCAGTCCCCGGACTGGGCACACTGAAGCTTTCTTT
D gene: .
clone size: .
V gene: TRBV27
J gene: TRBJ1-1

CDR3 protein: CASSPSGGRAFNEQFF
CDR3 DNA: TGTGCCAGCAGCCCCTCGGGCGGGAGGGCCTTCAATGAGCAGTTCTTC
D gene: TRBD2
clone size: .
V gene: TRBV6-6
J gene: TRBJ2-1

CDR3 protein: CASTETYNEQFF
CDR3 DNA: TGTGCCAGCACTGAAACCTACAATGAGCAGTTCTTC
D gene: .
clone size: .
V gene: TRBV6-1
J gene: TRBJ2-1

CDR3 protein: CASSMTGGNTEAFF
CDR3 DNA: TGTGCCAGTAGTATGACAGGGGGGAACACTGAAGCTTTCTTT
D gene: TRBD1
clone size: .
V gene: TRBV19
J gene: TRBJ1-1

CDR3 protein: CASSGREATYNEQFF
CDR3 DNA: TGTGCCAGCAGCGGTCGGGAGGCGACCTACAATGAGCAGTTCTTC
D gene: TRBD2
clone size: .
V gene: TRBV5-4
J gene: TRBJ2-1

CDR3 protein: CASSVGRGTGELFF
CDR3 DNA: TGTGCCAGCAGCGTAGGGAGAGGCACCGGGGAGCTGTTTTTT
D gene: .
clone size: .
V gene: TRBV9
J gene: TRBJ2-2

CDR3 protein: CASSLGSGIDEAFF
CDR3 DNA: TGTGCCAGCAGCTTAGGTTCAGGTATCGATGAAGCTTTCTTT
D gene: .
clone size: .
V gene: TRBV11-1
J gene: TRBJ1-1

CDR3 protein: CASQGQGAYEQYF
CDR3 DNA: TGTGCCTCCCAAGGGCAGGGGGCCTACGAGCAGTACTTC
D gene: TRBD1
clone size: .
V gene: TRBV10-3
J gene: TRBJ2-7

CDR3 protein: CASSWDVNTEAFF
CDR3 DNA: TGCGCCAGCAGCTGGGACGTAAACACTGAAGCTTTCTTT
D gene: .
clone size: .
V gene: TRBV5-1
J gene: TRBJ1-1

CDR3 protein: CASTDGQGVSGELFF
CDR3 DNA: TGTGCCAGCACCGACGGACAGGGGGTTTCCGGGGAGCTGTTTTTT
D gene: TRBD1
clone size: few
V gene: TRBV9
J gene: TRBJ2-2

CDR3 protein: CASSFPGQTPYEQYF
CDR3 DNA: TGTGCCAGCAGCTTCCCGGGACAGACCCCCTACGAGCAGTACTTC
D gene: TRBD1
clone size: .
V gene: TRBV7-9
J gene: TRBJ2-7